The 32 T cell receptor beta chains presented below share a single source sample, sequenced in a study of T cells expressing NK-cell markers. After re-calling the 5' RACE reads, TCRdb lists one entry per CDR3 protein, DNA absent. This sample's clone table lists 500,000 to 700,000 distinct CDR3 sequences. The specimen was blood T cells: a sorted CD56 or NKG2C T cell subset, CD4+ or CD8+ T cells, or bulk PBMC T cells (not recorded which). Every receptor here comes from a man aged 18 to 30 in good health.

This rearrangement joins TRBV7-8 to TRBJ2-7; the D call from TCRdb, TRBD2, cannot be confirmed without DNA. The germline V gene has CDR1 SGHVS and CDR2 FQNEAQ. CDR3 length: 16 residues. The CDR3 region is CASRLGTDLFSYEQYF.

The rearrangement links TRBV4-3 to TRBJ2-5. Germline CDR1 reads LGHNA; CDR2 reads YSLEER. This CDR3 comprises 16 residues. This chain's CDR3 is CASSQDGKVHQETQYF.

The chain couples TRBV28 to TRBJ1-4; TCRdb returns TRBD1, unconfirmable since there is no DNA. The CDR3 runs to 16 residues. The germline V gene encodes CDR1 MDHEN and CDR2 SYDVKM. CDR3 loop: CASSSDRFLGVEKLFF.

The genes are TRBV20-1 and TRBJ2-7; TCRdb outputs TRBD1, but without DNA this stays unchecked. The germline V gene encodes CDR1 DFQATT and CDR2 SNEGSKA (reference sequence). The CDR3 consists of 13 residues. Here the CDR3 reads CSASKGQNYEQYF.

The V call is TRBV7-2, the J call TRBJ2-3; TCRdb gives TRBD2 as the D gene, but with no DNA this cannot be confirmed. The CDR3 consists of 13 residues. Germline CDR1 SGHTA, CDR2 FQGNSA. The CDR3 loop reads CASRELAADTQYF.

The CDR3 spells CALCGTNSYEQYF. The chain employs TRBV25-1 and TRBJ2-7; checking the TCRdb D call of TRBD1 is not possible without DNA. The CDR3 is made up of 13 amino acids. CDR1 and CDR2 from the germline V gene are MGHDK and SYGVNS.

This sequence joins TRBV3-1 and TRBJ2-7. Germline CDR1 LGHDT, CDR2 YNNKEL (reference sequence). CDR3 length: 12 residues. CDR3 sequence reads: CASSLISYEQYF.

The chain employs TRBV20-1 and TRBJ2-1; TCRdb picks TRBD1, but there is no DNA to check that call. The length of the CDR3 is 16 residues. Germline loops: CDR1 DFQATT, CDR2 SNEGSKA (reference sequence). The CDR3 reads CSATKFQGAVVNEQFF.

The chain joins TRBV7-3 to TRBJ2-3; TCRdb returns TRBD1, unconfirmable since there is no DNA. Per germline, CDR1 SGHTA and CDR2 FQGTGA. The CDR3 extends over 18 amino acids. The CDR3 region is CASSSYGDRGLLADTQYF. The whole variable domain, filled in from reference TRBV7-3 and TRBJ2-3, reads GAGVSQTPSNKVTEKGKYVELRCDPISGHTALYWYRQSLGQGPEFLIYFQGTGAADDSGLPNDRFFAVRPEGSVSTLKIQRTERGDSAVYLCASSSYGDRGLLADTQYFGPGTRLTVL.

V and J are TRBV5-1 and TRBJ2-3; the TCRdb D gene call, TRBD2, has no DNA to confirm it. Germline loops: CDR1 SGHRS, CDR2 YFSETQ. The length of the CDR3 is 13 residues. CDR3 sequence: CASSRTSSGTQYF.

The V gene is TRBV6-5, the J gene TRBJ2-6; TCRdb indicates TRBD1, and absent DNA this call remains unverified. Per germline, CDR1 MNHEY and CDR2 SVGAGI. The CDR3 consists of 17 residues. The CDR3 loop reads CASSYSEGAPGANVLTF.

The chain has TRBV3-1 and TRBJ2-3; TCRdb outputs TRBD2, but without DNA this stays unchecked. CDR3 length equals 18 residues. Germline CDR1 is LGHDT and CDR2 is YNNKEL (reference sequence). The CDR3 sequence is CASSHFGLAGGPRDTQYF.

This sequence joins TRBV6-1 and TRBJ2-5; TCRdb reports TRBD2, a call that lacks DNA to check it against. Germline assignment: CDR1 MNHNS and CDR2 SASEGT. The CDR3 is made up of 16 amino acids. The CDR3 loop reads CASSTESGGIVETQYF.

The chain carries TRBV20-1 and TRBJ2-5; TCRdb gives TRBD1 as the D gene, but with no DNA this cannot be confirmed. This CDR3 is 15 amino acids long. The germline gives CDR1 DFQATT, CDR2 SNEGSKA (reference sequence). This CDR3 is CSARDLTGYQETQYF.

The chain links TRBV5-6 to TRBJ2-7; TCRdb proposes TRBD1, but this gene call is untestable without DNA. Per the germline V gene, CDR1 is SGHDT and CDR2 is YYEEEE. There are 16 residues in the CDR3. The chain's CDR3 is CASIPEEREGPHEQYF.

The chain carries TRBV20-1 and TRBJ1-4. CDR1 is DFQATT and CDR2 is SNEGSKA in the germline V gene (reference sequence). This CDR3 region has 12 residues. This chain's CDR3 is CSARLGNEKLFF.

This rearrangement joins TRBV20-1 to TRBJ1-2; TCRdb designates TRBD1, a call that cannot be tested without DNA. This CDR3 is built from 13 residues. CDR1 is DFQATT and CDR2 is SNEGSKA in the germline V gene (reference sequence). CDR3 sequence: CSASDRTNYGYTF.

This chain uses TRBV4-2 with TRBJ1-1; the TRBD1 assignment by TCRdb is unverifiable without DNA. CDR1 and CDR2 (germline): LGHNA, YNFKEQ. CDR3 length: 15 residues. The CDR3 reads CASSQEDRLNTEAFF.

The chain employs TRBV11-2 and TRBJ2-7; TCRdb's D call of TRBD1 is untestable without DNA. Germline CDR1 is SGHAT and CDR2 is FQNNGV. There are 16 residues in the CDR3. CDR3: CASSSSPGLGTYEQYF.

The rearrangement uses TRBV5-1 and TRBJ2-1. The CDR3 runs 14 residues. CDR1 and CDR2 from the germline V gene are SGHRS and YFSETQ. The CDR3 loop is CASSPHGLVNEQFF.

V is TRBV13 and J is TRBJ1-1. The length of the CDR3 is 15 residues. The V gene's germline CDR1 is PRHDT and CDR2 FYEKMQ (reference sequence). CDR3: CASSSLTSANTEAFF.

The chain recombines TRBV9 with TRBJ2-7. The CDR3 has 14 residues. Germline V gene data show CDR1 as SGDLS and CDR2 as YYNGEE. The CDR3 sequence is CASSPQLSSYEQYF. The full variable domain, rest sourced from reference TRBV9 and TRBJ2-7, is DSGVTQTPKHLITATGQRVTLRCSPRSGDLSVYWYQQSLDQGLQFLIQYYNGEERAKGNILERFSAQQFPDLHSELNLSSLELGDSALYFCASSPQLSSYEQYFGPGTRLTVT.

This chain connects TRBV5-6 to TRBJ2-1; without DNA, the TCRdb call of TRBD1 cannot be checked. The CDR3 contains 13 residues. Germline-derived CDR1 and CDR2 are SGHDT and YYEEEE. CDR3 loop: CASSWTPEYEQFF.

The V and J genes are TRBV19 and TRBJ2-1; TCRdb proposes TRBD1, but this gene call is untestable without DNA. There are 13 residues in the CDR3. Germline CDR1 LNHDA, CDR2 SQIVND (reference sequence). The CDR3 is CASSIGGINEQFF.

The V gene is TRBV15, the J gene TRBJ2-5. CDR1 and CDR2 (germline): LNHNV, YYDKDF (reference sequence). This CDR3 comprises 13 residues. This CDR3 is CATSRDPQETQYF.

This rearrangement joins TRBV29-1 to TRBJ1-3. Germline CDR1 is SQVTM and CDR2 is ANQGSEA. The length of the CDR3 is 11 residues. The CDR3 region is CSVSAGNTIYF.

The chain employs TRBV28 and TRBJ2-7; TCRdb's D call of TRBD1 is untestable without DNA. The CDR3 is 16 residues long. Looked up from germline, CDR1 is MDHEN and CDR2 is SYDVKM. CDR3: CASTPGGSPLSYEQYF. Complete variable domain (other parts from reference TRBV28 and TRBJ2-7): DVKVTQSSRYLVKRTGEKVFLECVQDMDHENMFWYRQDPGLGLRLIYFSYDVKMKEKGDIPEGYSVSREKKERFSLILESASTNQTSMYLCASTPGGSPLSYEQYFGPGTRLTVT.

The CDR3 here is CATSTRQGTGTDTQYF. The chain employs TRBV15 and TRBJ2-3; TCRdb picks TRBD1, but there is no DNA to check that call. This CDR3 has 16 residues. Per germline, CDR1 LNHNV and CDR2 YYDKDF (reference sequence). Complete variable domain (other parts from reference TRBV15 and TRBJ2-3): DAMVIQNPRYQVTQFGKPVTLSCSQTLNHNVMYWYQQKSSQAPKLLFHYYDKDFNNEADTPDNFQSRRPNTSFCFLDIRSPGLGDTAMYLCATSTRQGTGTDTQYFGPGTRLTVL.

The CDR3 loop is CASSADRGRTEAFF. The J gene is TRBJ1-1, the V gene TRBV11-2; no DNA is available, so the TRBD1 call from TCRdb remains unchecked. Per germline, CDR1 SGHAT and CDR2 FQNNGV. The CDR3 is 14 residues long.

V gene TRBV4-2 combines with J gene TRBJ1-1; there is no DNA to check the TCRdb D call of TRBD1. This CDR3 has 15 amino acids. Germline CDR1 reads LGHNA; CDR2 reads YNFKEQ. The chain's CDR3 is CASSQEWTMNTEAFF.

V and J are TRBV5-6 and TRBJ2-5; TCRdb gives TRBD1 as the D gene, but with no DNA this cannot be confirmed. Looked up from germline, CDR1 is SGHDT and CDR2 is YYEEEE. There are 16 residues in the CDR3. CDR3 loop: CASSSWDRGRGETQYF.

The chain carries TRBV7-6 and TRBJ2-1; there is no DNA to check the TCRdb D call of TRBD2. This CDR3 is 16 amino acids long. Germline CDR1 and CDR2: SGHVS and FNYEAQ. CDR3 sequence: CASSLVGSGIYNEQFF. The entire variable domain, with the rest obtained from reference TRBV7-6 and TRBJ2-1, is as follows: GAGVSQSPRYKVTKRGQDVALRCDPISGHVSLYWYRQALGQGPEFLTYFNYEAQQDKSGLPNDRFSAERPEGSISTLTIQRTEQRDSAMYRCASSLVGSGIYNEQFFGPGTRLTVL.